The rows below give T cell receptor beta chains drawn from one sample of a study of T-cell reconstitution after alpha-beta-depleted transplantation in children. Via MiXCR, TCRdb re-called the PCR reads, giving one row per CDR3 protein. The sample consists of about 340,000 distinct CDR3 sequences, around a tenth of them appearing once. Sequences were derived from PBMCs from the stem cell graft donor, sampled from the stem cell graft. The receptor set was obtained from a human donor who donated a stem cell graft to a child with acute lymphoblastic leukemia. The CDR3 runs from the conserved cysteine through the conserved F or W. D genes are given only for firm matches. Size tells how often a clone was seen (once, few, many) or the class of an expanded clone, and some rows leave it out.

abundance: few
j_gene: TRBJ2-1
v_gene: TRBV4-3
d_gene: TRBD2
CDR3aa: CASSQERTLAGLAVAGGANEQFF
CDR3nt: TGCGCCAGCAGCCAAGAGAGAACTTTAGCGGGACTAGCGGTTGCGGGTGGGGCAAATGAGCAGTTCTTC

abundance: many
j_gene: TRBJ1-1
v_gene: TRBV27
d_gene: NA
CDR3aa: CASSHGNTEAFF
CDR3nt: TGTGCCAGCAGTCACGGGAACACTGAAGCTTTCTTT

abundance: NA
j_gene: TRBJ2-7
v_gene: TRBV27
d_gene: NA
CDR3aa: CASSPSSGPRLYEQYF
CDR3nt: TGTGCCAGCAGTCCCTCCTCGGGACCGAGACTCTACGAGCAGTACTTC

abundance: few
j_gene: TRBJ2-2
v_gene: TRBV12-3/TRBV12-4
d_gene: TRBD2
CDR3aa: CASSGLAGSRTGELFF
CDR3nt: TGTGCCAGCAGTGGACTAGCGGGAAGTCGAACCGGGGAGCTGTTTTTT

abundance: many
j_gene: TRBJ2-1
v_gene: TRBV6-1
d_gene: NA
CDR3aa: CASSEAPGSADEQFF
CDR3nt: TGTGCCAGCAGTGAAGCCCCAGGGTCGGCGGATGAGCAGTTCTTC

abundance: few
j_gene: TRBJ1-2
v_gene: TRBV20-1
d_gene: TRBD1
CDR3aa: CSAARTGVF
CDR3nt: TGCAGTGCCGCAAGGACAGGGGTCTTC

abundance: many
j_gene: TRBJ2-1
v_gene: TRBV10-3
d_gene: NA
CDR3aa: CAISESPDNEQFF
CDR3nt: TGTGCCATCAGTGAGTCCCCCGACAATGAGCAGTTCTTC

abundance: NA
j_gene: TRBJ2-1
v_gene: TRBV12-3/TRBV12-4
d_gene: NA
CDR3aa: CASSPTGRQFF
CDR3nt: TGTGCCAGCAGCCCCACCGGGCGACAGTTCTTC

abundance: few
j_gene: TRBJ2-1
v_gene: TRBV15
d_gene: NA
CDR3aa: CATSRDPGPYNEQFF
CDR3nt: TGTGCCACCAGCAGAGATCCCGGACCCTACAATGAGCAGTTCTTC

abundance: NA
j_gene: TRBJ2-7
v_gene: TRBV13
d_gene: NA
CDR3aa: CASSSQTNTYEQYF
CDR3nt: TGTGCCAGCAGCTCGCAGACTAACACCTACGAGCAGTACTTC

abundance: many
j_gene: TRBJ1-4
v_gene: TRBV5-1
d_gene: TRBD1
CDR3aa: CASSTGTATEKLFF
CDR3nt: TGCGCCAGCAGCACTGGGACAGCTACGGAAAAACTGTTTTTT

abundance: few
j_gene: TRBJ2-3
v_gene: TRBV10-3
d_gene: TRBD2
CDR3aa: CAISERGLAGGGTQYF
CDR3nt: TGTGCCATCAGTGAGCGAGGACTAGCGGGAGGAGGAACGCAGTATTTT

abundance: NA
j_gene: TRBJ2-7
v_gene: TRBV28
d_gene: NA
CDR3aa: CASRREGTYEQYF
CDR3nt: TGTGCCAGCAGAAGAGAGGGGACCTACGAGCAGTACTTC

abundance: NA
j_gene: TRBJ1-1
v_gene: TRBV5-5
d_gene: NA
CDR3aa: CASMGASPEAFF
CDR3nt: TGTGCCAGCATGGGGGCCAGCCCTGAAGCTTTCTTT

abundance: few
j_gene: TRBJ2-7
v_gene: TRBV6-1
d_gene: TRBD2
CDR3aa: CASSTSGEPYEQYF
CDR3nt: TGTGCCAGCAGCACTAGCGGGGAGCCCTACGAGCAGTACTTC

abundance: NA
j_gene: TRBJ2-5
v_gene: TRBV12-3/TRBV12-4
d_gene: NA
CDR3aa: CASNPAGETQYF
CDR3nt: TGTGCCAGCAACCCCGCAGGGGAGACCCAGTACTTC

abundance: few
j_gene: TRBJ2-4
v_gene: TRBV28
d_gene: TRBD1
CDR3aa: CASRGQGAGLNIQYF
CDR3nt: TGTGCCAGCAGAGGGCAGGGGGCCGGATTGAACATTCAGTACTTC

abundance: few
j_gene: TRBJ2-7
v_gene: TRBV10-3
d_gene: TRBD2
CDR3aa: CAISEKGLAGSYEQYF
CDR3nt: TGTGCCATCAGTGAGAAGGGACTAGCGGGAAGCTACGAGCAGTACTTC

abundance: many
j_gene: TRBJ2-7
v_gene: TRBV12-3/TRBV12-4
d_gene: NA
CDR3aa: CASSLRGASSYEQYF
CDR3nt: TGTGCCAGCAGCCTCAGGGGGGCCAGCTCCTACGAGCAGTACTTC

abundance: NA
j_gene: TRBJ1-1
v_gene: TRBV27
d_gene: TRBD1
CDR3aa: CASRPWTGVNTEAFF
CDR3nt: TGTGCCAGCAGGCCCTGGACAGGGGTGAACACTGAAGCTTTCTTT

abundance: NA
j_gene: TRBJ2-1
v_gene: TRBV9
d_gene: TRBD2
CDR3aa: CASSVGTGGFNEQFF
CDR3nt: TGTGCCAGCAGCGTAGGAACGGGAGGGTTCAATGAGCAGTTCTTC

abundance: few
j_gene: TRBJ2-1
v_gene: TRBV5-1
d_gene: TRBD2
CDR3aa: CASSWPINSGNSNEQFF
CDR3nt: TGCGCCAGCAGCTGGCCCATTAATAGCGGGAACTCCAATGAGCAGTTCTTC

abundance: few
j_gene: TRBJ2-7
v_gene: TRBV2
d_gene: NA
CDR3aa: CASSVERAYEQYF
CDR3nt: TGTGCCAGCAGTGTAGAACGGGCCTACGAGCAGTACTTC

abundance: many
j_gene: TRBJ1-5
v_gene: TRBV5-1
d_gene: NA
CDR3aa: CASSLEVDQPQHF
CDR3nt: TGCGCCAGCAGCTTGGAGGTTGATCAGCCCCAGCATTTT

abundance: NA
j_gene: TRBJ2-7
v_gene: TRBV5-1
d_gene: TRBD2
CDR3aa: CASSWGLFLYEQYF
CDR3nt: TGCGCCAGCAGCTGGGGACTATTTCTCTACGAGCAGTACTTC

abundance: few
j_gene: TRBJ1-2
v_gene: TRBV15
d_gene: NA
CDR3aa: CATSRDGRRAQGYTF
CDR3nt: TGTGCCACCAGCAGAGATGGCAGGAGGGCACAAGGCTACACCTTC

abundance: NA
j_gene: TRBJ2-5
v_gene: TRBV4-3
d_gene: TRBD2
CDR3aa: CASSQAGLESETQYF
CDR3nt: TGCGCCAGCAGCCAAGCTGGACTAGAGTCCGAGACCCAGTACTTC

abundance: few
j_gene: TRBJ1-1
v_gene: TRBV11-3
d_gene: NA
CDR3aa: CASSLRTGVMNTEAFF
CDR3nt: TGTGCCAGCAGCTTAAGAACAGGCGTTATGAACACTGAAGCTTTCTTT

abundance: few
j_gene: TRBJ1-1
v_gene: TRBV4-1
d_gene: NA
CDR3aa: CASSQIVTGNTEAFF
CDR3nt: TGCGCCAGCAGCCAAATCGTGACGGGGAACACTGAAGCTTTCTTT

abundance: NA
j_gene: TRBJ2-5
v_gene: TRBV5-8
d_gene: NA
CDR3aa: CASSLAGSVRETQYF
CDR3nt: TGTGCCAGCAGCTTGGCCGGGTCCGTAAGAGAGACCCAGTACTTC

abundance: NA
j_gene: TRBJ2-7
v_gene: TRBV7-2
d_gene: TRBD2
CDR3aa: CASSSSLAGGGYEQYF
CDR3nt: TGTGCCAGCAGCTCGAGCCTAGCGGGAGGTGGGTACGAGCAGTACTTC

abundance: few
j_gene: TRBJ2-1
v_gene: TRBV27
d_gene: NA
CDR3aa: CASSFNIGASFSPYNEQFF
CDR3nt: TGTGCCAGCAGTTTTAACATTGGCGCTAGCTTCTCACCCTACAATGAGCAGTTCTTC

abundance: NA
j_gene: TRBJ2-7
v_gene: TRBV27
d_gene: NA
CDR3aa: CASSLRTRSYEQYF
CDR3nt: TGTGCCAGCAGTTTAAGGACTCGTTCCTACGAGCAGTACTTC

abundance: NA
j_gene: TRBJ2-7
v_gene: TRBV20-1
d_gene: NA
CDR3aa: CSARDVSGRGLPYEQYF
CDR3nt: TGCAGTGCTAGAGATGTTTCGGGGCGGGGGCTCCCCTACGAGCAGTACTTC

abundance: many
j_gene: TRBJ2-7
v_gene: TRBV5-6
d_gene: NA
CDR3aa: CASNTTGHRTPSYEQYF
CDR3nt: TGTGCCAGCAATACGACTGGCCACAGGACGCCCTCCTACGAGCAGTACTTC

abundance: NA
j_gene: TRBJ2-5
v_gene: TRBV12-3/TRBV12-4
d_gene: NA
CDR3aa: CASSFTRGQETQYF
CDR3nt: TGTGCCAGCAGTTTCACGAGGGGGCAAGAGACCCAGTACTTC

abundance: few
j_gene: TRBJ2-3
v_gene: TRBV7-2
d_gene: NA
CDR3aa: CASSLALRVRGASTDTQYF
CDR3nt: TGTGCCAGCAGCTTAGCGCTTAGGGTCCGCGGGGCTAGCACAGATACGCAGTATTTT

abundance: NA
j_gene: TRBJ2-7
v_gene: TRBV4-3
d_gene: NA
CDR3aa: CASSQYDGYEQYF
CDR3nt: TGCGCCAGCAGCCAGTACGACGGCTACGAGCAGTACTTC

abundance: NA
j_gene: TRBJ2-1
v_gene: TRBV7-9
d_gene: TRBD2
CDR3aa: CASSFSPGLAGYNEQFF
CDR3nt: TGTGCCAGCAGCTTCTCGCCGGGACTAGCGGGTTACAATGAGCAGTTCTTC

abundance: NA
j_gene: TRBJ2-5
v_gene: TRBV20-1
d_gene: NA
CDR3aa: CSARATETLYHQETQYF
CDR3nt: TGCAGTGCTAGAGCCACGGAGACTTTGTACCACCAAGAGACCCAGTACTTC

abundance: NA
j_gene: TRBJ2-3
v_gene: TRBV6-2/TRBV6-3
d_gene: TRBD1
CDR3aa: CASRIDRVGATDTQYF
CDR3nt: TGTGCCAGCAGGATCGACAGGGTTGGGGCCACAGATACGCAGTATTTT

abundance: NA
j_gene: TRBJ2-1
v_gene: TRBV4-3
d_gene: TRBD2
CDR3aa: CASSRVTSGYNEQFF
CDR3nt: TGCGCCAGCAGCCGAGTGACTAGCGGATACAATGAGCAGTTCTTC

abundance: few
j_gene: TRBJ2-2
v_gene: TRBV29-1
d_gene: NA
CDR3aa: CSVPARAGELFF
CDR3nt: TGCAGCGTCCCAGCGAGGGCCGGGGAGCTGTTTTTT

abundance: few
j_gene: TRBJ2-4
v_gene: TRBV19
d_gene: NA
CDR3aa: CASSLRQGGNIQYF
CDR3nt: TGTGCCAGTAGTCTCCGACAGGGAGGGAACATTCAGTACTTC

abundance: NA
j_gene: TRBJ2-5
v_gene: TRBV11-2
d_gene: NA
CDR3aa: CASSLGAIYQETQYF
CDR3nt: TGTGCCAGCAGCTTAGGGGCCATCTACCAAGAGACCCAGTACTTC

abundance: NA
j_gene: TRBJ1-5
v_gene: TRBV28
d_gene: NA
CDR3aa: CASSLGFGLNQPQHF
CDR3nt: TGTGCCAGCAGTCTGGGTTTTGGGTTGAATCAGCCCCAGCATTTT

abundance: NA
j_gene: TRBJ1-2
v_gene: TRBV7-9
d_gene: TRBD1
CDR3aa: CASSEPQGDFDYGYTF
CDR3nt: TGTGCCAGCAGCGAGCCACAGGGGGATTTCGACTATGGCTACACCTTC

abundance: NA
j_gene: TRBJ2-5
v_gene: TRBV20-1
d_gene: NA
CDR3aa: CSAIPQGGSVGTQYF
CDR3nt: TGCAGTGCTATCCCCCAGGGCGGCTCGGTTGGGACCCAGTACTTC